The clone carrying this TCR beta chain appeared once. The antigen remains unidentified. The data were taken from a study of cytomegalovirus exposure and HLA in healthy donors. In the study overall: For the approximately 360 genotyped donors, over 80% fell within the Caucasian-associated ancestry cluster. General study results and limits: The study flagged around 150 TCR beta chains as cytomegalovirus-associated. In an earlier analysis, about 87% or about 30%: the productive usage of most TCR beta V segments.

Healthy bone marrow donors made up the cohort. Researchers ran the PCR with 60 Vbeta and 13 Jbeta primers. Profiled with immunoSEQ multiplex PCR; TCRdb holds only in-frame clones, not every one. The sample consists of 150,000 to 200,000 clones, approximately 85% of them appearing once. V lost 1 base and J 4 bases, leaving 7 bases between the germline ends. The CDR3 contains 13 residues. Germline V CDR1 and CDR2: SGHNT, YENEEA. Sequenced material: PBMCs. The chain recombines TRBV11-3 with TRBJ2-5; D possibly corresponds to TRBD2 (5 bases). This TCR came from a girl aged 5-17 years in good health and CMV-seropositive. For the CDR3, the DNA is TGTGCCAGCAGCTTAGGGGCGGGAGAGACCCAGTACTTC. This gives the protein CASSLGAGETQYF. The variable domain in full, completed from reference TRBV11-3 and TRBJ2-5, reads EAGVVQSPRYKIIEKKQPVAFWCNPISGHNTLYWYLQNLGQGPELLIRYENEEAVDDSQLPKDRFSAERLKGVDSTLKIQPAELGDSAVYLCASSLGAGETQYFGPGTRLLVL.